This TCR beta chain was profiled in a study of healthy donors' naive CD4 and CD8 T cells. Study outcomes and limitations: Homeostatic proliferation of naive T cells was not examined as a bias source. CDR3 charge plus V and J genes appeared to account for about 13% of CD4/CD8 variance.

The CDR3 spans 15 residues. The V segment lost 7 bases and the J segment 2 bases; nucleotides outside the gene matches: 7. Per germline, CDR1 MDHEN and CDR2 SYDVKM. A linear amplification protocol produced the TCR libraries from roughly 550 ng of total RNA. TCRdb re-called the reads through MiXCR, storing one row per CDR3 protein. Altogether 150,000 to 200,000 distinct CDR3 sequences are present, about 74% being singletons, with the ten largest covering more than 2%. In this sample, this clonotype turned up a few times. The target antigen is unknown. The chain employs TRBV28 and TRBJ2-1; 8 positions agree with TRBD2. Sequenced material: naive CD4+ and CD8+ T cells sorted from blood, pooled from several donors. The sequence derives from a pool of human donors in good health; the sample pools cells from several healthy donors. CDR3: CASNIAGYTYNEQFF. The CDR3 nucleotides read TGTGCCAGCAACATAGCGGGATACACCTACAATGAGCAGTTCTTC. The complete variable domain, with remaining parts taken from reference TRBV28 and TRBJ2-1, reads DVKVTQSSRYLVKRTGEKVFLECVQDMDHENMFWYRQDPGLGLRLIYFSYDVKMKEKGDIPEGYSVSREKKERFSLILESASTNQTSMYLCASNIAGYTYNEQFFGPGTRLTVL.